The sequence of this TCR beta chain was determined in a study of blood T cell repertoires in COVID-19. Living in 24 US areas, the participants were between about 18 and 100 years of age. Methods used by the authors: Amplified reference gene primers provided the basis for estimating nucleated cell counts. Some clones are missing from TCRdb's copy, which holds only in-frame ones; the method was immunoSEQ multiplex PCR. D and trimming were read from the DNA, whereas the V and J calls and clone size are those reported in that table. The sample has fewer than 450,000 clones; 88% are singletons. Germline V gene lookup returns CDR1 GTSNPN and CDR2 SVGIG (reference sequence). The CDR3 is 14 residues long. V was pared by 0 bases and J by 1 base, with 9 bases between.

The specimen sequenced was PBMCs or T cells enriched from blood (not recorded which). The chain links TRBV30 to TRBJ1-1; possibly TRBD1 for D (6 bases). The sequence derives from a woman in her thirties or forties with acute COVID-19. The CDR3 loop reads CAWSVTRGNTEAFF. CDR3 nucleotides: TGTGCCTGGAGTGTAACCAGGGGGAACACTGAAGCTTTCTTT. Using reference TRBV30 and TRBJ1-1 for the parts outside the CDR3, the full variable domain is SQTIHQWPATLVQPVGSPLSLECTVEGTSNPNLYWYRQAAGRGLQLLFYSVGIGQISSEVPQNLSASRPQDRQFILSSKKLLLSDSGFYLCAWSVTRGNTEAFFGQGTRLTVV.